This T cell receptor beta chain was obtained from a study of HIV-infected patients and healthy controls. Study-wide results and limits: HIV-infected patients shared fewer CDR3 sequences between individuals than healthy controls. Donor HLA types were not determined in the study.

Antiretroviral therapy had run roughly three months, about 14 weeks, before follow-up blood collection. All unsorted peripheral T cells were captured because whole blood was used without fractionation. An approximately 2.4 ml peripheral blood sample was taken for RNA. This clonotype showed up many times. Its antigen remains unidentified. The CDR3 length is 15 residues. The V segment lost 3 bases and the J segment 4 bases; nucleotides outside the gene matches: 8. Germline assignment: CDR1 ENHRY and CDR2 SYGVKD. cDNA was made from 400 to 500 ng RNA using alpha and beta constant primers. Alpha and beta chain libraries were made separately by chain-specific third strand synthesis with multiplexing indices. MiXCR, run by TCRdb on the 5' RACE reads, gives a single entry per CDR3 protein. The sample shows approximately 9,300 distinct CDR3 sequences, 6% of them seen only once.

The source material was blood, sampled during antiretroviral therapy. This clonotype originated in an adult with HIV infection. The donor label of this sample is uncertain. The gene calls are TRBV10-3 and TRBJ2-7; 8 positions agree with TRBD1. The CDR3 coding sequence is TGTGCCATCAGTGATCCAGGGGGCATCAGGTACGAGCAGTACTTC. Translation: CAISDPGGIRYEQYF.